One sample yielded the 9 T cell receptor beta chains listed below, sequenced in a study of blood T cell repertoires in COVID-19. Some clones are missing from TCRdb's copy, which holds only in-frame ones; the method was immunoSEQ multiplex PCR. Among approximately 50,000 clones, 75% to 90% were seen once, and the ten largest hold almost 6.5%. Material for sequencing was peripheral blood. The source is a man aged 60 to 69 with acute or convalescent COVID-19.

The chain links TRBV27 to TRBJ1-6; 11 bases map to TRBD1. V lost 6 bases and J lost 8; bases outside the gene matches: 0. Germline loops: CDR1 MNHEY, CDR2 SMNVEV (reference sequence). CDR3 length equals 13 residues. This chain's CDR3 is CASRGQGDSPLHF. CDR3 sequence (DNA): TGTGCCAGCAGGGGACAGGGGGATTCACCCCTCCACTTT.

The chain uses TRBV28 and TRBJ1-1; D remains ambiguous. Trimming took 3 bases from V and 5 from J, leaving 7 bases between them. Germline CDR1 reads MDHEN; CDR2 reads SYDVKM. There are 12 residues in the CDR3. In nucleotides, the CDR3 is TGTGCCAGCAGTTTGAGGGAAACTGAAGCTTTCTTT. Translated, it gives CASSLRETEAFF. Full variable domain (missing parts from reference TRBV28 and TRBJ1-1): DVKVTQSSRYLVKRTGEKVFLECVQDMDHENMFWYRQDPGLGLRLIYFSYDVKMKEKGDIPEGYSVSREKKERFSLILESASTNQTSMYLCASSLRETEAFFGQGTRLTVV.

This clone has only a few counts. CDR3 DNA: TGTGCCAGCAGCCGTGGACGGGGGGGCACAGATACGCAGTATTTT. Its translation: CASSRGRGGTDTQYF. The chain carries TRBV4-2 and TRBJ2-3; TRBD2 agrees at 7 bases. Germline V CDR1 and CDR2: LGHNA, YNFKEQ. The length of the CDR3 is 15 residues. Unmatched junction bases numbered 5, after V lost 4 bases and J lost 1 base.

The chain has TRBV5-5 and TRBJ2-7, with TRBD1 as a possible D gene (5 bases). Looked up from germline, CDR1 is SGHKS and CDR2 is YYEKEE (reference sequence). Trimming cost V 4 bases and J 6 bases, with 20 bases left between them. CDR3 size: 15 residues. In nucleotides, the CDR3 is TGTGCCAGCAGCCTGACGCCCTTCAGGGAAGGCGAGCAGTACTTC. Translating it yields CASSLTPFREGEQYF.

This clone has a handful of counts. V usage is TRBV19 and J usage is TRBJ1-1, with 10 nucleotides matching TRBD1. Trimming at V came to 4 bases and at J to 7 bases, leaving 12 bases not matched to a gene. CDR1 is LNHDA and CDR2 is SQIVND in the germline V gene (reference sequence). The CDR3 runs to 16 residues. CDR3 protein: CASSTLSADRGREAFF. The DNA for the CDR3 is TGTGCCAGTAGTACTCTATCCGCCGACAGGGGGCGTGAAGCTTTCTTT.

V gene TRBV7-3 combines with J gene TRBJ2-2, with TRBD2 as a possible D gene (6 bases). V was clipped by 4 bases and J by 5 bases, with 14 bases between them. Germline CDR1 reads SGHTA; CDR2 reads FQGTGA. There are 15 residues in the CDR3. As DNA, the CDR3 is TGTGCCAGCAGCTCAATCGGGGGTGGGACCGGGGAGCTGTTTTTT. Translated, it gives CASSSIGGGTGELFF.

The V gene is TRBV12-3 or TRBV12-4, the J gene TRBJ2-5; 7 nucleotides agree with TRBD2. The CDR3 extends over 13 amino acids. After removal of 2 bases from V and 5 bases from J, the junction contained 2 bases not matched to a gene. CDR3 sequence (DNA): TGTGCCAGCAGTTTAAGGGAGGGGGAGACCCAGTACTTC. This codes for CASSLREGETQYF.

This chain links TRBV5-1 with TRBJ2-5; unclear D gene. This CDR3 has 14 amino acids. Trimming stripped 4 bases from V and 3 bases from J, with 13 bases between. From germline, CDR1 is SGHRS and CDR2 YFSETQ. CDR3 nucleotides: TGCGCCAGCAGCCTCGGCCAGACTGAAGAGACCCAGTACTTC. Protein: CASSLGQTEETQYF.

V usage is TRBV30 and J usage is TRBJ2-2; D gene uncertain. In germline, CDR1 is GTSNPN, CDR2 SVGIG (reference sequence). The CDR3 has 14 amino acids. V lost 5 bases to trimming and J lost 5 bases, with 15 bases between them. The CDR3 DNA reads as TGTGCCTGGGCCCCGCCCCTAGTTACCGGGGAGCTGTTTTTT. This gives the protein CAWAPPLVTGELFF.